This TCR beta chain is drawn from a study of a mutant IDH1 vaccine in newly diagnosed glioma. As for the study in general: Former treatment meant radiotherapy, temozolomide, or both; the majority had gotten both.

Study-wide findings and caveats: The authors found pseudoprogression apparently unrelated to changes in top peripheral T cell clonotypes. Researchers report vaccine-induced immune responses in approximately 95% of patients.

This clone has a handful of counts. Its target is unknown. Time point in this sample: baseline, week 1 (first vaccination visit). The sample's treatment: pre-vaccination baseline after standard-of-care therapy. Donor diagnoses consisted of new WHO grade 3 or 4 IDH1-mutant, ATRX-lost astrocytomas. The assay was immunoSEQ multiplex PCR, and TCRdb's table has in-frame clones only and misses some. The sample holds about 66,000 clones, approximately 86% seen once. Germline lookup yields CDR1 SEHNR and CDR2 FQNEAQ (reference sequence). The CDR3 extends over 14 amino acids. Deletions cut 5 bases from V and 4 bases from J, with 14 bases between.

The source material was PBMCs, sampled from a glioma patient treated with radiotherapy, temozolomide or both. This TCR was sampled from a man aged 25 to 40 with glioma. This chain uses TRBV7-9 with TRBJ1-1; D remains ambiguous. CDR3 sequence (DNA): TGTGCCAGCAGCCTCTTCGGGGAGGGCACTGAAGCTTTCTTT. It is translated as CASSLFGEGTEAFF.